Sequencing of this T cell receptor (beta chain) was carried out in a study of radiotherapy plus CTLA-4 blockade in lung cancer. Study-level background: Among all patients, about 19% showed objective responses, while about 30% had disease control. The study's findings and limits: How blood T cell clones changed early, along with interferon-beta, reportedly forecast response best.

The CDR3 totals 16 residues. V lost 3 bases, J lost 1 base, and 8 bases stayed unmatched. Germline assignment: CDR1 SGDLS and CDR2 YYNGEE. With ipilimumab providing CTLA-4 blockade, focal radiation was administered to patients who had chemo-refractory metastatic non-small-cell lung cancer. Only in-frame clones appear in the TCRdb table, and some are missing; sequencing was by immunoSEQ multiplex PCR. Here the sample spans 64,000 or so clones, around 74% being singletons. About this clone itself: Its cognate antigen is unknown.

This sequence originates from a human donor with non-small cell lung cancer whose response to radiotherapy plus ipilimumab could not be evaluated. The genes are TRBV9 and TRBJ2-3; 7 bases are a match to TRBD2. The specimen was peripheral blood, collected from a patient treated with radiotherapy plus ipilimumab. The CDR3 spells CASSGPLATGTDTQYF. The CDR3 DNA is TGTGCCAGCAGCGGACCACTAGCGACCGGCACAGATACGCAGTATTTT. Drawing the rest from reference TRBV9 and TRBJ2-3, the complete variable domain is DSGVTQTPKHLITATGQRVTLRCSPRSGDLSVYWYQQSLDQGLQFLIQYYNGEERAKGNILERFSAQQFPDLHSELNLSSLELGDSALYFCASSGPLATGTDTQYFGPGTRLTVL.